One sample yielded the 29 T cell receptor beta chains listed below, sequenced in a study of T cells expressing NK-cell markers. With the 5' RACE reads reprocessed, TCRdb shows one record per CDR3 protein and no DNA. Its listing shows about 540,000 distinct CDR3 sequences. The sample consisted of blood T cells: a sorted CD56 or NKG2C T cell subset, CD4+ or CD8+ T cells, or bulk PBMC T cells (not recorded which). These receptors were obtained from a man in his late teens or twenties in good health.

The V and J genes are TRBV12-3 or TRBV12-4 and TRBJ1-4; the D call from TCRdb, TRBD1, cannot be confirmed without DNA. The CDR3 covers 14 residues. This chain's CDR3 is CASSHRDRVQKLFF.

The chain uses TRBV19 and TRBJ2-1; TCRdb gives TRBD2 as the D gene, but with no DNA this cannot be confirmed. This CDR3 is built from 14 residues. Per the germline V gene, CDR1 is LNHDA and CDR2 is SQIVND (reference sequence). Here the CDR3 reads CASSQTDWHNEQFF. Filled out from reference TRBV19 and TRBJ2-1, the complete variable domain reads DGGITQSPKYLFRKEGQNVTLSCEQNLNHDAMYWYRQDPGQGLRLIYYSQIVNDFQKGDIAEGYSVSREKKESFPLTVTSAQKNPTAFYLCASSQTDWHNEQFFGPGTRLTVL.

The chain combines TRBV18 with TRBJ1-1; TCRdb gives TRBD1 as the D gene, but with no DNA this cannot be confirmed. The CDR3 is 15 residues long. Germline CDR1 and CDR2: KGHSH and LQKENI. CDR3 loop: CASSPQNKGATEAFF.

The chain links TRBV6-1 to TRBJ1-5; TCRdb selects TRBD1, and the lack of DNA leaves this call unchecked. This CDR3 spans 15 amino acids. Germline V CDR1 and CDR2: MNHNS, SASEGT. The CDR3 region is CASRGTGDSNQPQHF.

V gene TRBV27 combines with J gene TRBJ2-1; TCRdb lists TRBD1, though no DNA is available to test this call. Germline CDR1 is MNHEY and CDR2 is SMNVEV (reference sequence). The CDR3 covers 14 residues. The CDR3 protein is CASSWGPVPNEQFF.

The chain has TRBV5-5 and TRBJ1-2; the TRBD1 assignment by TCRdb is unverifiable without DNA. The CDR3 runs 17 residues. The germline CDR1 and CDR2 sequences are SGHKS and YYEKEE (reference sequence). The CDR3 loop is CASSLAIRGIANYGYTF. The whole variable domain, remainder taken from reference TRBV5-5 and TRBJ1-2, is DAGVTQSPTHLIKTRGQQVTLRCSPISGHKSVSWYQQVLGQGPQFIFQYYEKEERGRGNFPDRFSARQFPNYSSELNVNALLLGDSALYLCASSLAIRGIANYGYTFGSGTRLTVV.

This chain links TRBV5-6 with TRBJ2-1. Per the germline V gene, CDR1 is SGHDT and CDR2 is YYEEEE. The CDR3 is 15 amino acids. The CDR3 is CASSLALTTYNEQFF.

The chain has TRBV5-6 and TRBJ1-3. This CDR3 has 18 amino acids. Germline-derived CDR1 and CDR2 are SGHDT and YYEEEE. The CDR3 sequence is CASSLEATSTHSGNTIYF.

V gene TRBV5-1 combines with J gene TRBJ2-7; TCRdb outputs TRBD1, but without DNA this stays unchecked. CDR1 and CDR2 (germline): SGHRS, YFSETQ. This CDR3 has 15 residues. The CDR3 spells CASSPRTGGDYEQYF.

Here the CDR3 reads CASSQDYQGTEAFF. The V and J genes are TRBV5-1 and TRBJ1-1. CDR1 and CDR2 from the germline V gene are SGHRS and YFSETQ. The CDR3 runs to 14 residues. The entire variable domain, with the rest obtained from reference TRBV5-1 and TRBJ1-1, is as follows: KAGVTQTPRYLIKTRGQQVTLSCSPISGHRSVSWYQQTPGQGLQFLFEYFSETQRNKGNFPGRFSGRQFSNSRSEMNVSTLELGDSALYLCASSQDYQGTEAFFGQGTRLTVV.

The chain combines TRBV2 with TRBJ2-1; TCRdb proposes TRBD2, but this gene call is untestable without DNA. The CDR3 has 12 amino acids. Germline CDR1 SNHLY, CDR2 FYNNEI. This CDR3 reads CASRTSGNEQFF. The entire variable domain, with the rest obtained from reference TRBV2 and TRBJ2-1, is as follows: EPEVTQTPSHQVTQMGQEVILRCVPISNHLYFYWYRQILGQKVEFLVSFYNNEISEKSEIFDDQFSVERPDGSNFTLKIRSTKLEDSAMYFCASRTSGNEQFFGPGTRLTVL.

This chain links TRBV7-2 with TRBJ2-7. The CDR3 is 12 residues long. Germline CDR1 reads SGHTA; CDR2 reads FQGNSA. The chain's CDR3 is CASSLGVLEQYF.

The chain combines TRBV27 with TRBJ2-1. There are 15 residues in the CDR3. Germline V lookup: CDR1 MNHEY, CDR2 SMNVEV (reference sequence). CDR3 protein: CASSLVLGVGDEQFF.

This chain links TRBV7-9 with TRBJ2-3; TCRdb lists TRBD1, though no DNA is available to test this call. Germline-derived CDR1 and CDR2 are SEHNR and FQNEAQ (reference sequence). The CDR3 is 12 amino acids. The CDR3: CASREGTYTQYF.

The CDR3 loop reads CASSPTLGDTQYF. This chain connects TRBV18 to TRBJ2-3. CDR3 length: 13 residues. Germline CDR1 and CDR2: KGHSH and LQKENI.

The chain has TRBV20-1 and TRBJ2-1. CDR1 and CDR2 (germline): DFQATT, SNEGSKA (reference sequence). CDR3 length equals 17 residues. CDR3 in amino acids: CSARDLNLDRSYNEQFF.

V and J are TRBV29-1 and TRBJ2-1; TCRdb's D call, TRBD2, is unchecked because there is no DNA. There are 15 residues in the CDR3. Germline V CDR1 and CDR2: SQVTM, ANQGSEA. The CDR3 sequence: CSVEAGTSEGHEQFF.

The CDR3 spells CASSPEGAGGLSDTQYF. This chain connects TRBV4-3 to TRBJ2-3; TCRdb calls TRBD2, which cannot be checked without DNA. This CDR3 comprises 17 residues. CDR1 is LGHNA, CDR2 YSLEER, per germline.

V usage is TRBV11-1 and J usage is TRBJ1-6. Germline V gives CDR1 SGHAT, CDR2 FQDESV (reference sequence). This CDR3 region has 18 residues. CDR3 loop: CASSLARWGSSYNSPLHF.

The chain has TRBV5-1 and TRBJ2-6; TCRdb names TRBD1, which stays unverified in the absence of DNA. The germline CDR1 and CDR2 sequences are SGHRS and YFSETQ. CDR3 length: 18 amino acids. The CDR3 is CASSGRPGQPSGANVLTF.

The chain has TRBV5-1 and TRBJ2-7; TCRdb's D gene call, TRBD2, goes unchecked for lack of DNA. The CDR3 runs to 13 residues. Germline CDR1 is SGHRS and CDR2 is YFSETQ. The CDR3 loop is CASSSAGLSGQYF.

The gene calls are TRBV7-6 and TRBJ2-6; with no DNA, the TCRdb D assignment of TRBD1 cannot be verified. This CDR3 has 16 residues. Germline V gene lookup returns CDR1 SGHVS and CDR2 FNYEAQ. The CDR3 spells CASSTLYRAGANVLTF.

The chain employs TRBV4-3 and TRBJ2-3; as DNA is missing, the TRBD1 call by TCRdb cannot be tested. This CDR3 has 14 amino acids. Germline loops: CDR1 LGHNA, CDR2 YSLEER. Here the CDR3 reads CASSQSRGLDTQYF.

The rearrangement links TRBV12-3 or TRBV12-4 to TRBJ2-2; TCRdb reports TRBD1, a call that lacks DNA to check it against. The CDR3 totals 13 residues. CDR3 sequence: CASSLPPGGELFF.

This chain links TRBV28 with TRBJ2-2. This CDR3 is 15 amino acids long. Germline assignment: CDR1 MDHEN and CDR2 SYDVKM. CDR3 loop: CASSSAAANTGELFF. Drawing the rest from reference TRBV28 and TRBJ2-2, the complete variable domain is DVKVTQSSRYLVKRTGEKVFLECVQDMDHENMFWYRQDPGLGLRLIYFSYDVKMKEKGDIPEGYSVSREKKERFSLILESASTNQTSMYLCASSSAAANTGELFFGEGSRLTVL.

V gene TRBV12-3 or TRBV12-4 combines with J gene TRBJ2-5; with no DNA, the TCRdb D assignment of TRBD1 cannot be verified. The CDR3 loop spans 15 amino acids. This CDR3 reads CASSLTAGRQETQYF.

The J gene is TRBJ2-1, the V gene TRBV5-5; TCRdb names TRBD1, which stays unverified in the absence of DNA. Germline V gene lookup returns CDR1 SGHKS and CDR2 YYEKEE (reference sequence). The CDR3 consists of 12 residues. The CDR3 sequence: CASSLMSGEQFF.

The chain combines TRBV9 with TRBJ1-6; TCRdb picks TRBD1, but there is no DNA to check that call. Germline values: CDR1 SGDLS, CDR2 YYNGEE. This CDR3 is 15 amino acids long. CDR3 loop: CASSGTGTANSPLHF.

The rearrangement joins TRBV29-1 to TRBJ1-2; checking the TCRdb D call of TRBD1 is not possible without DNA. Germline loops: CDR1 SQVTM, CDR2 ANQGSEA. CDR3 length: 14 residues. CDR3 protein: CSVETRGRDYGYTF.